The next 27 T cell receptor beta chains were all read from a single sample in a study of blood T cell repertoires in COVID-19. Using immunoSEQ multiplex PCR, the repertoire was profiled, and TCRdb retains in-frame clones only, with some absent. Among approximately 240,000 clones listed, approximately 86% were seen once. Sequencing was carried out using peripheral blood. The receptors were sampled from a woman aged 60-70 years with active or convalescent COVID-19.

V and J are TRBV28 and TRBJ2-5, with TRBD2 identical over 13 bases. The ends lost 6 bases at V and 3 bases at J; junction bases unmatched: 7. The CDR3 consists of 16 residues. CDR1 MDHEN and CDR2 SYDVKM come from the germline V gene. CDR3 DNA sequence: TGTGCCAGCAGCACCAGAACTAGCGGGGGGGAAGAGACCCAGTACTTC. Translated, it gives CASSTRTSGGEETQYF.

The J gene is TRBJ2-5, the V gene TRBV2; TRBD2 aligns across 10 bases. V shed 4 bases, J shed 1 base, and the junction held 3 bases outside the gene matches. CDR1 and CDR2 (germline): SNHLY, FYNNEI. The CDR3 runs to 15 residues. For the CDR3, the DNA is TGTGCCAGCAGTGTACTAGCGGGACCCCAAGAGACCCAGTACTTC. Protein product: CASSVLAGPQETQYF.

This sequence joins TRBV20-1 and TRBJ1-5; D gene uncertain. The CDR3 consists of 12 residues. The germline gives CDR1 DFQATT, CDR2 SNEGSKA (reference sequence). V was cut by 3 bases and J by 3 bases, with 6 bases left in between. The CDR3 DNA reads as TGCAGTGCTAGTCGTCTCAATCAGCCCCAGCATTTT. Translating gives CSASRLNQPQHF.

The rearrangement uses TRBV28 and TRBJ1-4; tentatively, D is TRBD1 (5 bases). The CDR3 runs to 15 residues. Between the trimmed V and J ends, which lost 3 bases and 7 bases, there was a span of 15 bases. CDR1 and CDR2 (germline): MDHEN, SYDVKM. CDR3 in DNA: TGTGCCAGCAGTTTTACGTCTGGGGGAGGTGAAAAACTGTTTTTT. It codes for CASSFTSGGGEKLFF.

This clone occurred once. The chain carries TRBV7-3 and TRBJ2-1, with D possibly TRBD2 on 6 matching bases. There are 13 residues in the CDR3. CDR1 is SGHTA, CDR2 FQGTGA, per germline. V was pared by 5 bases and J by 12 bases, with 17 bases between. For the CDR3, the DNA is TGTGCCAGCAGCGGGACCGGGACTTCGAGGCAGTTCTTC. This gives the protein CASSGTGTSRQFF.

CDR3 sequence reads: CASSIASRGGTYEQYF. In DNA form, the CDR3 reads TGTGCCAGTAGTATAGCCAGCCGGGGGGGGACCTACGAGCAGTACTTC. The chain uses TRBV19 and TRBJ2-7; 8 bases line up with TRBD2. Germline V CDR1 and CDR2: LNHDA, SQIVND (reference sequence). The V segment lost 1 base and the J segment 2 bases; nucleotides outside the gene matches: 7. CDR3 length: 16 residues.

This rearrangement joins TRBV11-2 to TRBJ1-4; 8 bases are a match to TRBD1. Germline V gene data show CDR1 as SGHAT and CDR2 as FQNNGV. V lost 5 bases to trimming and J lost 5 bases; unmatched junction nucleotides: 7. CDR3 length equals 15 residues. CDR3 DNA: TGTGCCAGCAGCCTATTGGGACAGGAAAATGAAAAACTGTTTTTT. Amino acids: CASSLLGQENEKLFF.

The genes are TRBV19 and TRBJ1-3; 8 bases agree with TRBD1. The CDR3 covers 14 residues. Germline CDR1 LNHDA, CDR2 SQIVND (reference sequence). The trim removed 8 bases at V and 3 bases at J, leaving 6 bases unmatched. CDR3: CASQSGTGGNTIYF. CDR3 coding DNA: TGTGCCAGTCAAAGCGGGACAGGTGGAAACACCATATATTTT.

The chain employs TRBV6-5 and TRBJ1-2; D call uncertain. The CDR3 has 15 amino acids. CDR1 and CDR2 from the germline V gene are MNHEY and SVGAGI. With 7 bases removed from V and 7 bases from J, the gap between germline ends came to 22 bases. Here the CDR3 reads CASITRAGGEGGYTF. CDR3 nucleotides: TGTGCCAGCATCACTAGAGCTGGCGGCGAGGGTGGCTACACCTTC.

This clone was seen just once. V gene TRBV28 combines with J gene TRBJ1-1, with D possibly matching TRBD1 (6 bases). This CDR3 comprises 17 residues. The V end lost 7 bases, the J end lost 2 bases, and 23 bases lay between the germline ends. Germline V gene data show CDR1 as MDHEN and CDR2 as SYDVKM. CDR3 nucleotides: TGTGCCAGCACCAACGCAGGGGCGGTTGGGTCCAACACTGAAGCTTTCTTT. Protein product: CASTNAGAVGSNTEAFF.

The chain has TRBV7-9 and TRBJ2-1; the match to TRBD2 covers 13 bases. Germline CDR1 is SEHNR and CDR2 is FQNEAQ (reference sequence). The V segment lost 4 bases and the J segment 7 bases; nucleotides outside the gene matches: 10. This CDR3 comprises 17 residues. The CDR3 nucleotides read TGTGCCAGCAGCTCGCCCGGACTAGCGGGAGTCTGGAATGAGCAGTTCTTC. It codes for CASSSPGLAGVWNEQFF.

J is TRBJ2-5 and V is TRBV9; weak D call: TRBD2 (6 bases). The germline V gene encodes CDR1 SGDLS and CDR2 YYNGEE. Trimming cost V 0 bases and J 1 base, with 13 bases left between them. The CDR3 is 16 residues long. The chain's CDR3 is CASSVGTGVGQETQYF. CDR3 nucleotides: TGTGCCAGCAGCGTAGGGACGGGGGTCGGCCAAGAGACCCAGTACTTC.

V and J are TRBV5-1 and TRBJ2-1, with D possibly TRBD2 on 6 matching bases. The V gene lost 0 bases and the J gene lost 3 bases, with 13 bases spanning the gap. Germline V gene sequence: CDR1 SGHRS, CDR2 YFSETQ. This CDR3 is built from 16 residues. The CDR3 DNA sequence: TGCGCCAGCAGCTTGGCCGGGGAGCGGGTCTACAATGAGCAGTTCTTC. Protein product: CASSLAGERVYNEQFF. Full variable domain (remainder filled in from reference TRBV5-1 and TRBJ2-1): KAGVTQTPRYLIKTRGQQVTLSCSPISGHRSVSWYQQTPGQGLQFLFEYFSETQRNKGNFPGRFSGRQFSNSRSEMNVSTLELGDSALYLCASSLAGERVYNEQFFGPGTRLTVL.

This chain connects TRBV12-5 to TRBJ2-7, with D tentatively TRBD1 (6 bases). Between the trimmed V and J ends, which lost 4 bases and 0 bases, there was a span of 10 bases. Per germline, CDR1 LGHNT and CDR2 FRNRAP. The CDR3 is 14 amino acids. The CDR3 DNA follows: TGTGCTAGTGGTTACAGGGTTAGCTCCTACGAGCAGTACGTC. Its protein is CASGYRVSSYEQYV.

The genes are TRBV19 and TRBJ2-4, with D tentatively TRBD2 (6 bases). Germline assignment: CDR1 LNHDA and CDR2 SQIVND (reference sequence). V was pared by 3 bases and J by 2 bases, with 11 bases between. The CDR3 loop spans 15 amino acids. The CDR3 coding sequence is TGTGCCAGTAGTATGCAGGGAGGTTCCAAAAACATTCAGTACTTC. It codes for CASSMQGGSKNIQYF.

In nucleotides, the CDR3 is TGTGCCAGCAGCTTCCGGGCGGGACAGGGGATTTATTTGCAGTTCTTC. Translated, it gives CASSFRAGQGIYLQFF. This rearrangement joins TRBV7-9 to TRBJ2-1, with 10 bases fitting TRBD1. Germline CDR1 reads SEHNR; CDR2 reads FQNEAQ (reference sequence). V shed 3 bases, J shed 12 bases, and the junction held 14 bases outside the gene matches. This CDR3 is built from 16 residues.

This clone has only a few counts. The CDR3 sequence is CASSTGRQGIYSPLHF. CDR3 coding DNA: TGTGCCAGTAGTACTGGGCGACAGGGGATTTATTCACCCCTCCACTTT. V is TRBV19 and J is TRBJ1-6; the match to TRBD1 covers 8 bases. This CDR3 contains 16 residues. Looked up from germline, CDR1 is LNHDA and CDR2 is SQIVND (reference sequence). Germline trimming cut 4 bases from V and 8 bases from J; bases unmatched to any gene: 10.

The V and J genes are TRBV6-5 and TRBJ2-4; D remains unclear. The CDR3 is made up of 16 amino acids. V lost 2 bases and J 0 bases, leaving 11 bases between the germline ends. Germline lookup yields CDR1 MNHEY and CDR2 SVGAGI. Here the CDR3 reads CASSYGGGLAKNIQYF. In DNA, the CDR3 is TGTGCCAGCAGTTACGGTGGCGGCCTAGCCAAAAACATTCAGTACTTC.

V and J are TRBV7-6 and TRBJ2-3, with 11 nucleotides matching TRBD2. Trimming at V came to 6 bases and at J to 0 bases, leaving 5 bases not matched to a gene. Germline lookup yields CDR1 SGHVS and CDR2 FNYEAQ. The CDR3 consists of 16 residues. Here the CDR3 reads CASSPLAGGSTDTQYF. As DNA, the CDR3 is TGTGCCAGCAGTCCGCTAGCGGGGGGAAGCACAGATACGCAGTATTTT.

The genes are TRBV19 and TRBJ1-2; the D gene is possibly TRBD1 (5 bases). CDR1 and CDR2 (germline): LNHDA, SQIVND (reference sequence). The CDR3 totals 13 residues. The germline V and J ends were trimmed by 3 bases and 14 bases, with 19 bases remaining between them. The CDR3 nucleotides read TGTGCCAGTAGTATGAAGACAGCGTTTCTTTTTACCTTC. Translating it yields CASSMKTAFLFTF.

This sequence joins TRBV10-3 and TRBJ2-1; possibly TRBD2 for D (5 bases). The CDR3 contains 14 residues. Between the trimmed V and J ends, which lost 1 base and 7 bases, there was a span of 11 bases. Germline CDR1 is ENHRY and CDR2 is SYGVKD. CDR3 coding DNA: TGTGCCATCAGTGAGTGGGGAGAGTTAAATGAGCAGTTCTTC. This sequence encodes CAISEWGELNEQFF.

The chain is built from TRBV3-1 (or the pseudogene TRBV3-2) and TRBJ2-7; 7 bases are a match to TRBD2. Germline-derived CDR1 and CDR2 are LGHDT and YNNKEL (reference sequence). The J segment lost 7 bases and the V segment lost 3 bases, leaving 15 bases of the junction unmatched. The CDR3 contains 16 residues. The chain's CDR3 is CASSQGFLAGVKEQYF. CDR3 DNA: TGTGCCAGCAGCCAGGGTTTTCTCGCGGGAGTGAAAGAGCAGTACTTC.

The rearrangement uses TRBV19 and TRBJ2-7; D not resolved. The length of the CDR3 is 14 residues. V shed 5 bases and J shed 0 bases, with 11 bases lying between them. Germline lookup yields CDR1 LNHDA and CDR2 SQIVND (reference sequence). CDR3 sequence: CASSPSGRSYEQYV. The CDR3 nucleotides read TGTGCCAGTAGTCCGTCGGGTCGCTCCTACGAGCAGTACGTC.

This chain links TRBV14 with TRBJ1-2; D is unclear. The CDR3 contains 14 residues. V lost 5 bases and J lost 2, with 12 bases in between. Germline values: CDR1 SGHDN, CDR2 FVKESK. CDR3 bases: TGTGCCAGCAGCTCCGTTCTCCTAAACTATGGCTACACCTTC. Amino acids: CASSSVLLNYGYTF.

This clone was recorded only once. The chain couples TRBV7-2 to TRBJ2-5; D not certain. CDR1 is SGHTA, CDR2 FQGNSA, per germline. The CDR3 loop spans 14 amino acids. The V gene lost 2 bases and the J gene lost 1 base, with 8 bases spanning the gap. Here the CDR3 reads CASSLFGLQETQYF. Written as DNA, the CDR3 is TGTGCCAGCAGCTTATTTGGGCTCCAAGAGACCCAGTACTTC.

This clone occurred a few times. The chain recombines TRBV11-2 with TRBJ1-4; D is unclear. Trimming pared 2 bases from V and 6 bases from J, leaving 7 bases between. CDR3 length equals 13 residues. Per germline, CDR1 SGHAT and CDR2 FQNNGV. The CDR3 sequence: CASSLPTDEKLFF. The DNA for the CDR3 is TGTGCCAGCAGCTTACCAACAGATGAAAAACTGTTTTTT.

CDR3 amino acids: CASSFRAGGFHNEQFF. CDR3 bases: TGTGCCAGCAGTTTTCGGGCGGGAGGTTTCCACAATGAGCAGTTCTTC. J is TRBJ2-1 and V is TRBV27; TRBD2 aligns across 8 bases. Per the germline V gene, CDR1 is MNHEY and CDR2 is SMNVEV (reference sequence). Trimming cost V 3 bases and J 5 bases; bases outside gene matches: 9. The CDR3 runs to 16 residues.